This TCR beta chain came from a study of blood T cell repertoires in COVID-19. The V and J ends lost 3 bases and 2 bases, in that order; junction bases with no gene match: 4. The CDR3 extends over 16 amino acids. CDR1 and CDR2 (germline): LGHNA, YNFKEQ. In this sample, this clone turned up many times. Method: immunoSEQ multiplex PCR; TCRdb's copy keeps in-frame clones and lacks some. The sample includes some 110,000 clones, around 83% of them seen just once. The chain couples TRBV4-2 to TRBJ2-2, with 9 bases that match TRBD2. Material for sequencing was PBMCs or T cells enriched from blood (not recorded which). This TCR came from a woman under 40 who had recovered from COVID-19. This CDR3 reads CASSHISGSNTGELFF. As DNA, the CDR3 is TGTGCCAGCAGCCACATTAGCGGGAGTAACACCGGGGAGCTGTTTTTT.